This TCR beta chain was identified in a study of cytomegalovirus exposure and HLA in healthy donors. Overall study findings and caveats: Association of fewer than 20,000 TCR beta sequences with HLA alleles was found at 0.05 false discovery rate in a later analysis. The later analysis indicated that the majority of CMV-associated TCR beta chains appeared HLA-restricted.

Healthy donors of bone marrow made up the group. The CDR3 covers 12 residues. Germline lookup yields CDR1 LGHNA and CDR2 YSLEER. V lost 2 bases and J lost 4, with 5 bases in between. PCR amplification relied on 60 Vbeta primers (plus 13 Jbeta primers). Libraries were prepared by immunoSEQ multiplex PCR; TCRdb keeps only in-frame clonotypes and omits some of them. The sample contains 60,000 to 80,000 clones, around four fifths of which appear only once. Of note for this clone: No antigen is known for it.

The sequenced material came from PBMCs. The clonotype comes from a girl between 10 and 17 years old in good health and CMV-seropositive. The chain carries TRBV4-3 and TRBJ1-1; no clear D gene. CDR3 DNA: TGCGCCAGCAGCCAACGGGGCACTGAAGCTTTCTTT. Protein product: CASSQRGTEAFF.